These 22 T cell receptor beta chains came from one sample sequenced in a study of identical twins. TCRdb fed the 5' RACE reads into MiXCR, producing one record per CDR3 protein. The repertoire holds some 710,000 distinct CDR3 sequences, with approximately 6% as singletons. The material sequenced was naive T cells sorted from blood. These receptors were collected from a man between 18 and 29 years old in good health.

The chain links TRBV7-8 to TRBJ2-7, with D perhaps being TRBD1 or TRBD2 (6 bases each). CDR3 length: 16 residues. In germline, CDR1 is SGHVS, CDR2 FQNEAQ. The germline V and J ends were trimmed by 2 bases and 3 bases, with 17 bases remaining between them. This chain's CDR3 is CASSLTGRTISYEQYV. CDR3 DNA sequence: TGTGCCAGCAGCTTAACAGGGAGGACTATAAGCTACGAGCAGTACGTC.

This clonotype was detected many times. The V call is TRBV15, the J call TRBJ1-1, with D possibly matching TRBD1 (5 bases). Trimming removed 7 bases at V and 0 bases at J, with 12 bases between. CDR1 is LNHNV and CDR2 is YYDKDF in the germline V gene (reference sequence). The length of the CDR3 is 14 residues. Here the CDR3 DNA reads TGTGCCACCACCGACTCAGGGTTGAACACTGAAGCTTTCTTT. Translating it yields CATTDSGLNTEAFF. Using reference TRBV15 and TRBJ1-1 for the parts outside the CDR3, the full variable domain is DAMVIQNPRYQVTQFGKPVTLSCSQTLNHNVMYWYQQKSSQAPKLLFHYYDKDFNNEADTPDNFQSRRPNTSFCFLDIRSPGLGDTAMYLCATTDSGLNTEAFFGQGTRLTVV.

The table lists this clonotype with many counts. This sequence joins TRBV6-2 or TRBV6-3 and TRBJ1-5; D gene ambiguous. Trimming stripped 10 bases from V and 0 bases from J, with 13 bases between. This CDR3 has 14 amino acids. CDR1 is MNHEY, CDR2 SVGEGT, per germline. DNA of the CDR3: TGTGCCACCAAAGACGGGAATAGCAATCAGCCCCAGCATTTT. It encodes CATKDGNSNQPQHF.

This clonotype has a handful of counts. V is TRBV20-1 and J is TRBJ2-2; D is unclear. V was pared by 2 bases and J by 5 bases, with 15 bases between. This CDR3 comprises 15 residues. CDR1 is DFQATT, CDR2 SNEGSKA, per germline (reference sequence). CDR3 nucleotides: TGCAGTGCTAGATCCGAAGCCTCGAGAACCGGGGAGCTGTTTTTT. It is translated as CSARSEASRTGELFF.

In its sample, this clonotype was seen many times. V usage is TRBV15 and J usage is TRBJ2-3, with 9 bases fitting TRBD2. Germline CDR1 reads LNHNV; CDR2 reads YYDKDF (reference sequence). V gave up 0 bases and J gave up 10 bases; unmatched junction bases: 8. This CDR3 comprises 15 residues. Here the CDR3 DNA reads TGTGCCACCAGCAGAGATCAGGGCGGGAGGGCCTCGCAGTATTTT. Its protein product is CATSRDQGGRASQYF.

The J gene is TRBJ1-2, the V gene TRBV27, with TRBD1 as a possible D gene (6 bases). CDR1 is MNHEY, CDR2 SMNVEV, per germline (reference sequence). The V and J ends lost 3 bases and 0 bases respectively, with 11 bases between them. CDR3 length: 15 amino acids. DNA for the CDR3: TGTGCCAGCAGTTTTGCAGGGGACCCTAACTATGGCTACACCTTC. Translation: CASSFAGDPNYGYTF.

There are a few counts of this clonotype. DNA of the CDR3: TGTGCCTGGAGTTCTCGACAGGGGAACACTGAAGCTTTCTTT. It translates to CAWSSRQGNTEAFF. This sequence joins TRBV30 and TRBJ1-1; 7 nucleotides agree with TRBD1. The junction had 4 bases not matched to a gene; V was cut back by 2 bases and J by 1 base. The CDR3 is 14 amino acids. Looked up from germline, CDR1 is GTSNPN and CDR2 is SVGIG (reference sequence).

Many counts were recorded for this clonotype. V usage is TRBV7-9 and J usage is TRBJ1-5, with a possible D match to TRBD1 (5 bases). In germline, CDR1 is SEHNR, CDR2 FQNEAQ (reference sequence). Deletions cut 1 base from V and 5 bases from J, with 9 bases between. The CDR3 runs to 14 residues. The CDR3 sequence is CASSLGGSDQPQHF. The CDR3 coding sequence is TGTGCCAGCAGCTTAGGGGGGTCTGATCAGCCCCAGCATTTT.

The rearrangement uses TRBV6-1 and TRBJ1-5; D is uncertain. Per the germline V gene, CDR1 is MNHNS and CDR2 is SASEGT. This CDR3 is 14 amino acids long. The V and J ends lost 10 bases and 2 bases respectively, with 15 bases between them. CDR3 in amino acids: CAIGRGSGNQPQHF. CDR3 nucleotides: TGTGCCATCGGGCGGGGATCAGGCAATCAGCCCCAGCATTTT.

This clonotype was seen repeatedly, ten times or more. CDR3 protein: CSVGTGQGASPLHF. CDR3 bases: TGCAGCGTGGGGACCGGACAGGGGGCTTCACCCCTCCACTTT. The V gene is TRBV29-1, the J gene TRBJ1-6, with TRBD1 matching 11 bases. The V segment lost 6 bases and the J segment 9 bases; nucleotides outside the gene matches: 7. The V gene's germline CDR1 is SQVTM and CDR2 ANQGSEA. The length of the CDR3 is 14 residues.

The chain uses TRBV6-2 or TRBV6-3 and TRBJ2-7; 8 nucleotides line up with TRBD2. CDR1 and CDR2 (germline): MNHEY, SVGEGT. The junction had 7 bases not matched to a gene; V was cut back by 4 bases and J by 5 bases. This CDR3 comprises 14 residues. CDR3 coding DNA: TGTGCCAGCAGTTTTCGGGAGGGCGGCGACGAGCAGTACTTC. It specifies CASSFREGGDEQYF.

In this sample, this clonotype turned up many times. The CDR3 sequence: CATSDFSPGYGYTGELFF. CDR3 DNA sequence: TGTGCCACCAGTGATTTCAGCCCGGGTTATGGGTACACCGGGGAGCTGTTTTTT. The chain uses TRBV24-1 and TRBJ2-2; D is unresolved. Trimming cost V 1 base and J 3 bases, with 17 bases left between them. The germline V gene has CDR1 KGHDR and CDR2 SFDVKD. The CDR3 sequence is 18 residues long.

This clonotype came up many times. The gene calls are TRBV7-3 and TRBJ1-2; D uncertain. This CDR3 comprises 16 residues. Germline CDR1 reads SGHTA; CDR2 reads FQGTGA. V gave up 4 bases and J gave up 0 bases, with 15 bases separating them. CDR3 DNA sequence: TGTGCCAGCAGCTCGAACCCCCCTGGAACTAACTATGGCTACACCTTC. Encoded protein: CASSSNPPGTNYGYTF.

This chain links TRBV3-1 with TRBJ1-1; D not resolved. This CDR3 comprises 13 residues. The V and J ends lost 0 bases and 7 bases respectively, with 9 bases between them. Germline V gives CDR1 LGHDT, CDR2 YNNKEL (reference sequence). The CDR3 bases are TGTGCCAGCAGCCAAGATTGGTCCGATGAAGCTTTCTTT. Translating gives CASSQDWSDEAFF.

This clonotype was found many times. The V call is TRBV24-1, the J call TRBJ2-5; TRBD1 might be the D (6 bases). CDR1 is KGHDR, CDR2 SFDVKD, per germline. V lost 7 bases, J lost 0 bases, and 14 bases lay in between. This CDR3 contains 15 residues. Here the CDR3 reads CATSTFRQDQETQYF. In nucleotides, the CDR3 is TGTGCCACCAGCACTTTTCGACAGGACCAAGAGACCCAGTACTTC.

This clonotype was detected many times. The chain couples TRBV6-2 or TRBV6-3 to TRBJ2-7, with 7 bases fitting TRBD2. J was trimmed by 2 bases and V by 6 bases; bases with no gene match: 7. The CDR3 totals 14 residues. CDR1 MNHEY and CDR2 SVGEGT come from the germline V gene. The CDR3 coding sequence is TGTGCCAGCAGATCCCCTGCGGGAGCCTACGAGCAGTACTTC. It specifies CASRSPAGAYEQYF.

This clonotype has at least ten counts. The chain has TRBV5-1 and TRBJ2-3, with 9 bases aligning to TRBD2. Germline CDR1 reads SGHRS; CDR2 reads YFSETQ. This CDR3 region has 15 residues. The V gene end was trimmed by 0 bases and the J gene end by 4 bases; junction bases not matched to a gene: 3. As DNA, the CDR3 is TGCGCCAGCAGCTTGGGGACTAGCGCCGCAGATACGCAGTATTTT. The encoded protein is CASSLGTSAADTQYF. The full variable domain, in which reference TRBV5-1 and TRBJ2-3 provide the parts outside the CDR3, is KAGVTQTPRYLIKTRGQQVTLSCSPISGHRSVSWYQQTPGQGLQFLFEYFSETQRNKGNFPGRFSGRQFSNSRSEMNVSTLELGDSALYLCASSLGTSAADTQYFGPGTRLTVL.

The table lists this clonotype with many counts. The gene calls are TRBV29-1 and TRBJ2-3, with a tentative D call TRBD2 (6 bases). The CDR3 has 16 residues. V was clipped by 6 bases and J by 3 bases, with 22 bases between them. Germline CDR1 is SQVTM and CDR2 is ANQGSEA. The CDR3 region is CSVLRGTLPRTDTQYF. The CDR3 DNA is TGCAGCGTCCTAAGAGGGACTCTCCCTAGGACAGATACGCAGTATTTT.

This clonotype was counted only a few times. The rearrangement joins TRBV5-6 to TRBJ2-7, with D tentatively TRBD1 (6 bases). Germline values: CDR1 SGHDT, CDR2 YYEEEE. The CDR3 loop spans 17 amino acids. The V end was cut by 0 bases, the J end by 0 bases, with 16 bases between. The CDR3 reads CASSLGGGRTFSYEQYF. The CDR3 DNA reads as TGTGCCAGCAGCTTGGGTGGGGGCCGCACTTTCTCCTACGAGCAGTACTTC.

This clonotype was seen at least ten times. As DNA, the CDR3 is TGCGCCAGCAATAGACTAGCGGGAGGTAGCACAGATACGCAGTATTTT. Its protein is CASNRLAGGSTDTQYF. The chain uses TRBV10-2 and TRBJ2-3, with 13 bases lining up with TRBD2. V was clipped by 7 bases and J by 0 bases; unmatched bases: 4. CDR1 and CDR2 (germline): WSHSY, SAAADI. The CDR3 consists of 16 residues.

Only a few counts were recorded for this clonotype. This chain links TRBV15 with TRBJ1-3; D ambiguous. Germline CDR1 is LNHNV and CDR2 is YYDKDF (reference sequence). V gave up 0 bases and J gave up 5 bases, with 5 bases separating them. The CDR3 sequence is 13 residues long. DNA of the CDR3: TGTGCCACCAGCAGAGATCTTAGAAACACCATATATTTT. Translation: CATSRDLRNTIYF. Drawing the rest from reference TRBV15 and TRBJ1-3, the complete variable domain is DAMVIQNPRYQVTQFGKPVTLSCSQTLNHNVMYWYQQKSSQAPKLLFHYYDKDFNNEADTPDNFQSRRPNTSFCFLDIRSPGLGDTAMYLCATSRDLRNTIYFGEGSWLTVV.

This clonotype has at least ten counts. The V and J genes are TRBV10-2 and TRBJ2-1; no clear D. V shed 2 bases and J shed 6 bases, with 17 bases lying between them. The CDR3 loop spans 16 amino acids. Germline V gives CDR1 WSHSY, CDR2 SAAADI. The CDR3 is CASSEPGNTGPNEQFF. CDR3 nucleotide sequence: TGCGCCAGCAGTGAGCCTGGTAACACCGGTCCCAATGAGCAGTTCTTC.